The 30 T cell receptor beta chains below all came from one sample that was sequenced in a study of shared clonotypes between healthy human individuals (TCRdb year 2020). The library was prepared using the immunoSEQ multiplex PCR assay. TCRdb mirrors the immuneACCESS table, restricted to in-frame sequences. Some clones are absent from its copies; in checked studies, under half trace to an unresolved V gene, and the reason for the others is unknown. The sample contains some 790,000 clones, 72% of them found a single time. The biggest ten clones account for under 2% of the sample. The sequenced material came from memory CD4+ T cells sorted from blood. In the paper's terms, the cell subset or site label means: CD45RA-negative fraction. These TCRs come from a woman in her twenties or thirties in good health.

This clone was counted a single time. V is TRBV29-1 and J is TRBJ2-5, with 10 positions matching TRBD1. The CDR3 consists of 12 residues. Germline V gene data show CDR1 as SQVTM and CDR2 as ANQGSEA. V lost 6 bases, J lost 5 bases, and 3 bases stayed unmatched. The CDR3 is CSVGTGAETQYF. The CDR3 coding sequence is TGCAGCGTAGGGACAGGGGCCGAGACCCAGTACTTC.

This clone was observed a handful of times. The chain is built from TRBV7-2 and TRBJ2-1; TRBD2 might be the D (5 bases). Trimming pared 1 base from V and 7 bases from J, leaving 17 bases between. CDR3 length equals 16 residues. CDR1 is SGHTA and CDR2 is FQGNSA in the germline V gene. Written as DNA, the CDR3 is TGTGCCAGCAGCTTAGTGGGCGGAGGTGTTCGGAATGAGCAGTTCTTC. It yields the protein CASSLVGGGVRNEQFF.

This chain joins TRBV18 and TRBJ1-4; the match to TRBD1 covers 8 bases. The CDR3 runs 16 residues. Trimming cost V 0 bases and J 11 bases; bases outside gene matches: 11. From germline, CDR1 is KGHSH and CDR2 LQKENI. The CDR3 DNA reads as TGTGCCAGCTCACCACCCGGACAGGGTGAATCTCGGAAACTGTTTTTT. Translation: CASSPPGQGESRKLFF.

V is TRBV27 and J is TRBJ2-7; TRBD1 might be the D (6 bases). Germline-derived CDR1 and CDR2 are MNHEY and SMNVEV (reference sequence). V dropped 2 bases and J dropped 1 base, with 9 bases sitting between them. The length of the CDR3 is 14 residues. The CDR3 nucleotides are TGTGCCAGCAGTTTAACGAGGGGGTCCTACGAGCAGTACTTC. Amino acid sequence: CASSLTRGSYEQYF.

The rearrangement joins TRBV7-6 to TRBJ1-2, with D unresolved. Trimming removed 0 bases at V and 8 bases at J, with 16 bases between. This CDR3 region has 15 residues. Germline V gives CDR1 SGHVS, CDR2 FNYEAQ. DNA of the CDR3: TGTGCCAGCAGCTTAGCCGGGGTCGAGAAACAAGGCTACACCTTC. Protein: CASSLAGVEKQGYTF.

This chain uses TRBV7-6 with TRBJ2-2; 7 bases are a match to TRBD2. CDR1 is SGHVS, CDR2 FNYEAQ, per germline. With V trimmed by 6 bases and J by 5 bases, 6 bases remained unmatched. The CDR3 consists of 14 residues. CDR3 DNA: TGTGCCAGCAGTTCGTGGACTAGAACCGGGGAGCTGTTTTTT. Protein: CASSSWTRTGELFF.

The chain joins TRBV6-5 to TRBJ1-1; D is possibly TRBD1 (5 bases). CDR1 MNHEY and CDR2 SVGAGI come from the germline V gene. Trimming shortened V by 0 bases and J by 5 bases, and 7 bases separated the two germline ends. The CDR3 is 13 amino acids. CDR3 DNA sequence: TGTGCCAGCAGTTACTCGACAGCGACTGAAGCTTTCTTT. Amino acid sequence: CASSYSTATEAFF.

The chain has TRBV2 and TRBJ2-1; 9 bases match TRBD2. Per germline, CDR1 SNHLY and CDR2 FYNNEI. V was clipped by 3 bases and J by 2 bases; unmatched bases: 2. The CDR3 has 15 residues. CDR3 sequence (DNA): TGTGCCAGCAGTGATGCGGGAGGGCCCTACAATGAGCAGTTCTTC. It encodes CASSDAGGPYNEQFF.

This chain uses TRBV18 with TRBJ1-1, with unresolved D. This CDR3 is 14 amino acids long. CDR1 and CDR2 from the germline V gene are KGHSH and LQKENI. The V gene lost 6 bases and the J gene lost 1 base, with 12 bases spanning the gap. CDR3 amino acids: CASSQDSSNTEAFF. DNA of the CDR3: TGTGCCAGCTCCCAGGATTCTTCGAACACTGAAGCTTTCTTT.

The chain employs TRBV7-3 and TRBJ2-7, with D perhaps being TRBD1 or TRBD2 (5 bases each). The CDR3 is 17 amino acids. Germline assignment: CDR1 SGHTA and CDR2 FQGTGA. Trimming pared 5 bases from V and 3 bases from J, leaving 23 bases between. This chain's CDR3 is CASSRRGNTEKYYEQYF. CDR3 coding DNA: TGTGCCAGCAGCCGCCGGGGCAACACGGAAAAATACTACGAGCAGTACTTC.

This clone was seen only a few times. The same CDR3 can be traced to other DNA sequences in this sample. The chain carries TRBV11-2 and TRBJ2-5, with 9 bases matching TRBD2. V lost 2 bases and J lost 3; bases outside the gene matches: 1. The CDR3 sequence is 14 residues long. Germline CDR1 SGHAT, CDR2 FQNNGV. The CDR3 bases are TGTGCCAGCAGCTTACTAGCGGGAAAAGAGACCCAGTACTTC. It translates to CASSLLAGKETQYF.

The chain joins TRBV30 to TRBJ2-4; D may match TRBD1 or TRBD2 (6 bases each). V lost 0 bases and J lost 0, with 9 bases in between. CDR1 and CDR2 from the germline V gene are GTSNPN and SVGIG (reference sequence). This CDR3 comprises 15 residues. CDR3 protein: CAWSVQGLAKNIQYF. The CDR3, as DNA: TGTGCCTGGAGTGTACAGGGACTAGCCAAAAACATTCAGTACTTC.

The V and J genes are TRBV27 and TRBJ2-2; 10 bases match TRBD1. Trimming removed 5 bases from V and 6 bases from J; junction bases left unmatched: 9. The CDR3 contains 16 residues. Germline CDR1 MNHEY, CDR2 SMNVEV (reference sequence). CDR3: CASSRIGQGGSGELFF. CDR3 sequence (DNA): TGTGCCAGCAGTCGTATAGGACAGGGGGGCTCCGGGGAGCTGTTTTTT.

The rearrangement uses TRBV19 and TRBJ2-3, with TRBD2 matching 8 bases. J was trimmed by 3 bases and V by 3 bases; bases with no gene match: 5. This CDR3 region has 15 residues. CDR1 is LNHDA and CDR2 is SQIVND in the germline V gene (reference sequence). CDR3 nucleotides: TGTGCCAGTAGTATCGGGACTAGATCGACAGATACGCAGTATTTT. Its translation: CASSIGTRSTDTQYF.

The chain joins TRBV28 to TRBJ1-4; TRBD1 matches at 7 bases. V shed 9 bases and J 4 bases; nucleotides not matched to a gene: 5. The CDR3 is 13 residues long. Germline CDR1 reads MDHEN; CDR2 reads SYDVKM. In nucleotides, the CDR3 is TGTGCCAGTACACAGGGGTATAATGAAAAACTGTTTTTT. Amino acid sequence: CASTQGYNEKLFF.

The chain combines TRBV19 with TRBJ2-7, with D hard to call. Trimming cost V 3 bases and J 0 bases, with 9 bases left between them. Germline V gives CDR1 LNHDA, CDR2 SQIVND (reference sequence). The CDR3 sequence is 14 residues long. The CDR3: CASSIAYGSYEQYF. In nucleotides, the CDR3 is TGTGCCAGTAGTATCGCCTATGGCTCCTACGAGCAGTACTTC.

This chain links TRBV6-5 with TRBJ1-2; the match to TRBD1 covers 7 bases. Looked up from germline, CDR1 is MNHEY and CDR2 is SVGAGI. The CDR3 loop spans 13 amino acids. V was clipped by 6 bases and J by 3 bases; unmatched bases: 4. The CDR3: CASREGQDYGYTF. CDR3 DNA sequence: TGTGCCAGCAGAGAAGGACAGGACTATGGCTACACCTTC.

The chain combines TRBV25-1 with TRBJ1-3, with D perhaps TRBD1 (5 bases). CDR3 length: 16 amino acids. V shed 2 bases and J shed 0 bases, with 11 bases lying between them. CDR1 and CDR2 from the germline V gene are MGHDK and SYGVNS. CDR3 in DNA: TGTGCCAGCAGTGAACGGGGGACCTACTCTGGAAACACCATATATTTT. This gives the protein CASSERGTYSGNTIYF.

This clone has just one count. The CDR3 DNA follows: TGTGCCAGCAGTTTACTCGGCCCTAAGAACACTGAAGCTTTCTTT. It encodes CASSLLGPKNTEAFF. The chain is built from TRBV28 and TRBJ1-1; D not certain. This CDR3 is built from 15 residues. Germline-derived CDR1 and CDR2 are MDHEN and SYDVKM. Between the trimmed V and J ends, which lost 2 bases and 1 base, there was a span of 11 bases.

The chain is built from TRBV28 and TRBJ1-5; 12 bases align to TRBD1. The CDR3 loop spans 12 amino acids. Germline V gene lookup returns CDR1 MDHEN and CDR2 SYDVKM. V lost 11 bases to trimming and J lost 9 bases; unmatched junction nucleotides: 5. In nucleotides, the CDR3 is TGTGCCGGGGGGACAGGGGGCCGGCCCCAGCATTTT. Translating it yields CAGGTGGRPQHF.

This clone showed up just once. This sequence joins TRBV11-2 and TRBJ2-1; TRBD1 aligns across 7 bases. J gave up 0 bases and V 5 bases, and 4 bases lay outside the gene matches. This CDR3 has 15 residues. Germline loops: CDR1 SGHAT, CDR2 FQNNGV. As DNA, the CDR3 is TGTGCCAGCAGCCAGACAGGGAACTCCTACAATGAGCAGTTCTTC. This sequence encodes CASSQTGNSYNEQFF.

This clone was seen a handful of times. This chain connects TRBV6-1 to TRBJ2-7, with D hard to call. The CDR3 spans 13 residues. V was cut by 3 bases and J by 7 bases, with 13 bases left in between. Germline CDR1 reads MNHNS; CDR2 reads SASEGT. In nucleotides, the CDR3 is TGTGCCAGCAGTGACGGGCAGATGGAGGAGCAGTACTTC. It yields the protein CASSDGQMEEQYF.

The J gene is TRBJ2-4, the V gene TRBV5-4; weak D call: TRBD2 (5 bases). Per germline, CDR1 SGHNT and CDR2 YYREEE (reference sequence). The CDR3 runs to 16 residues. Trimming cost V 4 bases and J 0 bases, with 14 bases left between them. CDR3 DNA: TGTGCCAGCAGCCCCGGAACGGGAATAGCCAAAAACATTCAGTACTTC. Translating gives CASSPGTGIAKNIQYF.

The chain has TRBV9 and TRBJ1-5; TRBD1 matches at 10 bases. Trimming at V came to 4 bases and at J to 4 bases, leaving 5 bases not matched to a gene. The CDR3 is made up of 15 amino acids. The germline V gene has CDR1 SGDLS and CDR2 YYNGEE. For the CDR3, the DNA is TGTGCCAGCAGCCCCGACAGGGGGCCAAATCAGCCCCAGCATTTT. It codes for CASSPDRGPNQPQHF.

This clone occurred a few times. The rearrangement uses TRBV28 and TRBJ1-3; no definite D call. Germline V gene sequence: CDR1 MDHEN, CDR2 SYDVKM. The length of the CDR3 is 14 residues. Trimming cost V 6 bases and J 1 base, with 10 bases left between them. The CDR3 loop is CASRSPVSGNTIYF. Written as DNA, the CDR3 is TGTGCCAGCAGGTCCCCCGTTTCTGGAAACACCATATATTTT.

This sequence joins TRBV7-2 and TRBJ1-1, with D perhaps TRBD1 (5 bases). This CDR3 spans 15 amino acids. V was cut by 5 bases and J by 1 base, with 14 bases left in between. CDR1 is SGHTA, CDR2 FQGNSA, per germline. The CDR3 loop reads CASSRQGTRNTEAFF. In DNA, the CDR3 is TGTGCCAGCAGCCGGCAGGGTACTCGGAACACTGAAGCTTTCTTT.

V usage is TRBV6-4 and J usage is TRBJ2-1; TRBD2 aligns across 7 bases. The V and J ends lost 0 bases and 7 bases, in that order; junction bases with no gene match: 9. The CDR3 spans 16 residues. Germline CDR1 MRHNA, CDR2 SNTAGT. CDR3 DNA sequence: TGTGCCAGCAGTGACTCGAGTGGCGGGAGTCCTAATGAGCAGTTCTTC. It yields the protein CASSDSSGGSPNEQFF.

The CDR3 protein is CASSLMDEQYF. CDR3 DNA sequence: TGTGCCAGCAGTTTAATGGACGAGCAGTACTTC. The genes are TRBV28 and TRBJ2-7; D gene ambiguous. This CDR3 has 11 residues. The V end was cut by 2 bases, the J end by 5 bases, with 4 bases between. Looked up from germline, CDR1 is MDHEN and CDR2 is SYDVKM.

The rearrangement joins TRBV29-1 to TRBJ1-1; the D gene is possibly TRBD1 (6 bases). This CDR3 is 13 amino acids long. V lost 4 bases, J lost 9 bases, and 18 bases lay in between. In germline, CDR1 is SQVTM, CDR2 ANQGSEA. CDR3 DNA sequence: TGCAGCGTTGTCCGGCGGGGGCCGGATAAAGCTTTCTTT. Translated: CSVVRRGPDKAFF.

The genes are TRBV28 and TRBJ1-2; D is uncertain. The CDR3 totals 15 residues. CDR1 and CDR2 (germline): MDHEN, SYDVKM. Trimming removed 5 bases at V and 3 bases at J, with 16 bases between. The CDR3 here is CASSTPAGSHYGYTF. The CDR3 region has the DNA TGTGCCAGCAGTACACCCGCGGGGTCCCACTATGGCTACACCTTC.